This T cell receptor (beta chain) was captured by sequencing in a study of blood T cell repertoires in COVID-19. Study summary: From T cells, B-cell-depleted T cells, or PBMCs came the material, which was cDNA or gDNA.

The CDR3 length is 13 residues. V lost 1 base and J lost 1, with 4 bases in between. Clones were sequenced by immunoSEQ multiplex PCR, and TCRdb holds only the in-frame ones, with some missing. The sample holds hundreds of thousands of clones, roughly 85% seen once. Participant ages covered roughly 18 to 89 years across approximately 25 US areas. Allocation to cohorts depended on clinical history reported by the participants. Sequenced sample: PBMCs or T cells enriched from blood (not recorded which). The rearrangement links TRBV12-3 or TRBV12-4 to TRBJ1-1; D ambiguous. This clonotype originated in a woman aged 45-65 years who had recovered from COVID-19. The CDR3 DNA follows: TGTGCCAGCAGTTTAGAGAGGAACACTGAAGCTTTCTTT. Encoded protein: CASSLERNTEAFF.